This T cell receptor beta chain was obtained from a study of CD8 T cells in Susac syndrome. Sequencing of TCR beta was undertaken in CD8+ and CD4+ T cells derived from blood. Healthy donors matched for age and sex were used as controls. With 6 bases clipped from V and 4 bases from J, the junction kept 9 bases outside the gene matches. This CDR3 contains 15 residues. RNA totalling roughly 0.5 to 1 ug underwent reverse transcription with random hexamers. Multiplex PCR with immunoSEQ amplified the TCR beta CDR3 across 54 Vbeta and 13 Jbeta. TCRdb reprocessed the immunoSEQ multiplex PCR reads with MiXCR, giving one entry per CDR3 protein. The sample records 130,000 to 150,000 distinct CDR3 sequences, less than 95% being singletons.

The J gene is TRBJ1-5, the V gene TRBV12-3 or TRBV12-4; the match to TRBD1 covers 7 bases. This clonotype was sampled from a human donor in good health. Sequenced sample: CD4+ T cells from PBMCs. The CDR3 nucleotides are TGTGCCAGCAGCGCCACAGGGGACACTAATCAGCCCCAGCATTTT. It codes for CASSATGDTNQPQHF.